This T cell receptor beta chain stems from a study of T cell repertoires in cytomegalovirus infection. Note on this clonotype: Its antigen is not identified. The CDR3 carries no conserved terminal phenylalanine or tryptophan, so it likely arises from a read error. The DNA is omitted, as the CDR3 cannot be located on it reliably, and the CDR3 follows TCRdb's listing.

TCRdb processed the reads anew with MiXCR; each CDR3 protein has one entry. Of tens of thousands of distinct CDR3 sequences listed, around half are singletons. The CDR3 is 11 residues long, counting both termini. Per the germline V gene, CDR1 is SEHNR and CDR2 is FQNEAQ (reference sequence). Sequencing used CD8+ T cells from cultured PBMCs, obtained from culture after CMV antigen stimulation. This clonotype was obtained from a human donor in good health (CMV status not recorded). Some clones in this sample may be carry-over from other donors' samples. This chain links TRBV7-9 with TRBJ2-5; TRBD2 is the table's D call and was not checked against the DNA. CDR3 residues: CASSFGRAPAL.